The T cell receptor beta chain described here comes from a study of blood T cell repertoires in COVID-19. Study-level information: From the United States, Italy and Spain came samples of acute and convalescent COVID-19. In each case, the material was cDNA or gDNA derived from T cells, B-cell-depleted T cells, or PBMCs.

Trimming removed 5 bases at V and 5 bases at J, with 16 bases between. Germline CDR1 SGHTA, CDR2 FQGTGA. This CDR3 has 15 residues. In the original analysis: Amplified reference gene primers provided the basis for estimating nucleated cell counts. Profiling relied on immunoSEQ multiplex PCR, and the TCRdb table lists in-frame clones only, not all of them. V and J calls and clone size come straight from that table; D and trimming were deduced from the DNA. The sample shows approximately 120,000 clones, approximately 80% of them seen only once. This clone has a handful of counts. The sequenced sample consisted of peripheral blood. The receptor was derived from a woman aged 50 to 60 with acute or convalescent COVID-19. V is TRBV7-3 and J is TRBJ2-1; D gene uncertain. The CDR3 coding sequence is TGTGCCAGCAGCAAGTGGTCGGGTACCCACAATGAGCAGTTCTTC. Its translation: CASSKWSGTHNEQFF.